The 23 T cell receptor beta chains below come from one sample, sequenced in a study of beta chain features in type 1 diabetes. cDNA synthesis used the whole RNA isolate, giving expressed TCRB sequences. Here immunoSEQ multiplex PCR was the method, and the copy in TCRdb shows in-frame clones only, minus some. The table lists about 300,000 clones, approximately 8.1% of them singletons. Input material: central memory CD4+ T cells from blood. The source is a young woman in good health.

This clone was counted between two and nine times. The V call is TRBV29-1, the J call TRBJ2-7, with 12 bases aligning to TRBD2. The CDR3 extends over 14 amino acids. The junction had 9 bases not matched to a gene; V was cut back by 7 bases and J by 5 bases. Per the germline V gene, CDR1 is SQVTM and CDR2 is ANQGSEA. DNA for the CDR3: TGCAGCGCCCGACTAGCGGGAGCAAGGGACGAGCAGTACTTC. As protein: CSARLAGARDEQYF.

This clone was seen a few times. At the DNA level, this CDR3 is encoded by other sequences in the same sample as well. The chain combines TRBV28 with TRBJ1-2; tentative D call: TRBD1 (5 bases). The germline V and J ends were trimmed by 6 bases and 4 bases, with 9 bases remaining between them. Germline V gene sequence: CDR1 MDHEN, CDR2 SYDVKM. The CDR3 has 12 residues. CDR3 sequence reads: CASSLDSYGYTF. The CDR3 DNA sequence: TGTGCCAGCAGCCTTGACAGCTATGGCTACACCTTC.

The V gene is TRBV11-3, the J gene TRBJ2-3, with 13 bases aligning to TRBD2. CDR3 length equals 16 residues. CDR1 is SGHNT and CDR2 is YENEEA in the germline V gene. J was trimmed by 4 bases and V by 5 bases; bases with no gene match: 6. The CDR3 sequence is CASSPLAGGIADTQYF. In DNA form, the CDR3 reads TGTGCCAGCAGCCCACTAGCGGGAGGGATAGCAGATACGCAGTATTTT.

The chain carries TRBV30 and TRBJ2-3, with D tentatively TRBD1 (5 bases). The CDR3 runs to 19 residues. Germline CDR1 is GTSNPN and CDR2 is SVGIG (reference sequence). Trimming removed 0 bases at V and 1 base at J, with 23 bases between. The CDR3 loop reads CAWSVPGVGHPRGTDTQYF. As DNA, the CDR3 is TGTGCCTGGAGTGTACCTGGTGTGGGGCACCCCCGAGGCACAGATACGCAGTATTTT.

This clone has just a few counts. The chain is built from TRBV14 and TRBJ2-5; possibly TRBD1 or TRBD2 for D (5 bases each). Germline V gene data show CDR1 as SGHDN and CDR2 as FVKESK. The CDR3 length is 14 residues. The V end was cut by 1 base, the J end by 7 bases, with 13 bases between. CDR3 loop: CASSQAGAERTQYF. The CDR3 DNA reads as TGTGCCAGCAGCCAAGCCGGGGCCGAACGGACCCAGTACTTC.

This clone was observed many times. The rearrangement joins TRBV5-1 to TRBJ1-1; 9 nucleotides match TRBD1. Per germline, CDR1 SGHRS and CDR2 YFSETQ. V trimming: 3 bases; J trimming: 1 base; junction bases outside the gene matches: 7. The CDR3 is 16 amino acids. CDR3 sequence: CASSWGTGRGNTEAFF. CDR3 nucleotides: TGCGCCAGCAGCTGGGGGACAGGGCGAGGGAACACTGAAGCTTTCTTT. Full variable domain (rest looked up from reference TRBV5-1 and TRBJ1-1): KAGVTQTPRYLIKTRGQQVTLSCSPISGHRSVSWYQQTPGQGLQFLFEYFSETQRNKGNFPGRFSGRQFSNSRSEMNVSTLELGDSALYLCASSWGTGRGNTEAFFGQGTRLTVV.

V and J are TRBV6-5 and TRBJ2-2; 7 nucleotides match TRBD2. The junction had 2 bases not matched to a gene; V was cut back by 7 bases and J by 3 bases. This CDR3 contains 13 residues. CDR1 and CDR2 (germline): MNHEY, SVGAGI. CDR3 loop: CASTSGHTGELFF. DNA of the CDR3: TGTGCCAGCACTAGCGGCCACACCGGGGAGCTGTTTTTT.

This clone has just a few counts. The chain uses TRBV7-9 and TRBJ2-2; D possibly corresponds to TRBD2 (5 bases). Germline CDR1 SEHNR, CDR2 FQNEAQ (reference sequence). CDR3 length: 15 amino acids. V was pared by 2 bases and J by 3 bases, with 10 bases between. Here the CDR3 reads CASSLLDGDTGELFF. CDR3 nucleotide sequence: TGTGCCAGCAGCTTACTGGACGGGGACACCGGGGAGCTGTTTTTT.

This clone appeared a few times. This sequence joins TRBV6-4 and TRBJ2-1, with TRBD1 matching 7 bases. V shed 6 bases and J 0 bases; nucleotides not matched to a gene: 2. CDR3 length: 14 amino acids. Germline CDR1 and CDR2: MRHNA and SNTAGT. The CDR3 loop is CASRRDSSYNEQFF. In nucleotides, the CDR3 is TGTGCCAGCAGAAGGGACAGCTCCTACAATGAGCAGTTCTTC.

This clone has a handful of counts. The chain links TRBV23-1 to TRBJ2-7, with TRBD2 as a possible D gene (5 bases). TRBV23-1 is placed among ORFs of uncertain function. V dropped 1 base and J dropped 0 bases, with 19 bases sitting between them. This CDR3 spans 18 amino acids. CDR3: CASSQWRRRFYLSYEQYF. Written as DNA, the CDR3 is TGCGCCAGCAGTCAATGGAGGCGAAGGTTCTACCTCTCCTACGAGCAGTACTTC.

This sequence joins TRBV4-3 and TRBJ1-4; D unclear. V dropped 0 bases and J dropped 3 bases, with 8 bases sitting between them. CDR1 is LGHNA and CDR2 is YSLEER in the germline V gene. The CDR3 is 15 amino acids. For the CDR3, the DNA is TGCGCCAGCAGCCAAGATCAGGTGTCTAATGAAAAACTGTTTTTT. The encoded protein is CASSQDQVSNEKLFF.

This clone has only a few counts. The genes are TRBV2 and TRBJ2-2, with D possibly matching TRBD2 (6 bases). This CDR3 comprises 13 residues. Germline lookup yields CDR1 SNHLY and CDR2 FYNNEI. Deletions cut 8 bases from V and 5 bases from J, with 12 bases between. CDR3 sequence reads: CASARERTGELFF. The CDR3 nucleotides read TGTGCCAGCGCCCGGGAGCGGACCGGGGAGCTGTTTTTT. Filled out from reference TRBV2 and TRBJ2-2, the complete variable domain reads EPEVTQTPSHQVTQMGQEVILRCVPISNHLYFYWYRQILGQKVEFLVSFYNNEISEKSEIFDDQFSVERPDGSNFTLKIRSTKLEDSAMYFCASARERTGELFFGEGSRLTVL.

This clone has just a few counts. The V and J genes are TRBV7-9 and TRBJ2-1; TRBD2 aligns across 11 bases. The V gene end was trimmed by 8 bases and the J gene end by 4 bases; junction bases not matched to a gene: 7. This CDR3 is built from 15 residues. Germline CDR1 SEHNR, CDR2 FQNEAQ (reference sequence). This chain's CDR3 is CASSKGTSGYNEQFF. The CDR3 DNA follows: TGTGCCAGCTCCAAGGGGACTAGCGGATACAATGAGCAGTTCTTC.

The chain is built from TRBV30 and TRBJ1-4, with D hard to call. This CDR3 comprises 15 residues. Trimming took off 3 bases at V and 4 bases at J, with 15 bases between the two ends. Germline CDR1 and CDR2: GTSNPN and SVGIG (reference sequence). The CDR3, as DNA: TGTGCCTGGAGGAGCCGGGCCCCGATTAATGAAAAACTGTTTTTT. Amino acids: CAWRSRAPINEKLFF.

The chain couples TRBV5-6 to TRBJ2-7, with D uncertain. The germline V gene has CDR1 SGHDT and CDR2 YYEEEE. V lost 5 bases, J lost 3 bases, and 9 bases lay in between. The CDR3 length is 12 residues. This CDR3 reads CASSHTHYEQYF. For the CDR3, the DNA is TGTGCCAGCAGTCATACCCACTACGAGCAGTACTTC. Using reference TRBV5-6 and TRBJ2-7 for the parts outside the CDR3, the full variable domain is DAGVTQSPTHLIKTRGQQVTLRCSPKSGHDTVSWYQQALGQGPQFIFQYYEEEERQRGNFPDRFSGHQFPNYSSELNVNALLLGDSALYLCASSHTHYEQYFGPGTRLTVT.

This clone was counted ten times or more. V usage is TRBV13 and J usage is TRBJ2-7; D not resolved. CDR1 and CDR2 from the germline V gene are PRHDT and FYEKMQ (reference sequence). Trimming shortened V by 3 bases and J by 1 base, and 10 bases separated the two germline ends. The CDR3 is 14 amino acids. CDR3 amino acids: CASSFSGLSYEQYF. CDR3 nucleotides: TGTGCCAGCAGCTTTTCGGGTCTTTCCTACGAGCAGTACTTC.

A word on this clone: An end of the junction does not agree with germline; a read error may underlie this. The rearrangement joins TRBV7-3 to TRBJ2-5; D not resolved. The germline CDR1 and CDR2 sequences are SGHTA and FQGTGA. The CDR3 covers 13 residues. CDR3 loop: CASSLGRQQTQYF. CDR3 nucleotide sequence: TGTGCCAGCAGCCTAGGACGCCAACAGACCCAGTACTTC.

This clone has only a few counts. The CDR3: CASTSGTRNEQFF. DNA of the CDR3: TGTGCCAGCACCTCCGGGACTAGAAATGAGCAGTTCTTC. V is TRBV6-5 and J is TRBJ2-1; 8 nucleotides agree with TRBD2. Trimming removed 7 bases from V and 7 bases from J; junction bases left unmatched: 6. Per the germline V gene, CDR1 is MNHEY and CDR2 is SVGAGI. The CDR3 is 13 residues long.

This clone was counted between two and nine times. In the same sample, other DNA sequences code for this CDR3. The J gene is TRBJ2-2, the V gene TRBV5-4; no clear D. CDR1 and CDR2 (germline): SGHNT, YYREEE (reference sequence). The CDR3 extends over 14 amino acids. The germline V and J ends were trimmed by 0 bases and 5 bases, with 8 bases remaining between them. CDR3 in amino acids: CASSLGQDTGELFF. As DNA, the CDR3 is TGTGCCAGCAGCTTGGGGCAGGATACCGGGGAGCTGTTTTTT. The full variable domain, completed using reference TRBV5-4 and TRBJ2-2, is ETGVTQSPTHLIKTRGQQVTLRCSSQSGHNTVSWYQQALGQGPQFIFQYYREEENGRGNFPPRFSGLQFPNYSSELNVNALELDDSALYLCASSLGQDTGELFFGEGSRLTVL.

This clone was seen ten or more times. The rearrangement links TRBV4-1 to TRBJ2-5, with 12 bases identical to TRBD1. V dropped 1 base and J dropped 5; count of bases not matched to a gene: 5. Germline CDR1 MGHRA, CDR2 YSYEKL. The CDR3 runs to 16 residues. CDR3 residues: CASSQAGTGGGETQYF. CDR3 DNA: TGCGCCAGCAGCCAAGCTGGGACAGGGGGCGGGGAGACCCAGTACTTC.

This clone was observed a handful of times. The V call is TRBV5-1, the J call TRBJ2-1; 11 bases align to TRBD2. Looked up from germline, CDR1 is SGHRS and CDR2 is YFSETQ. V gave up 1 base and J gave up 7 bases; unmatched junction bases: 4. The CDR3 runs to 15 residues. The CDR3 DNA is TGCGCCAGCAGCTTGACTAGCGGGAGCTGGAATGAGCAGTTCTTC. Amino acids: CASSLTSGSWNEQFF.

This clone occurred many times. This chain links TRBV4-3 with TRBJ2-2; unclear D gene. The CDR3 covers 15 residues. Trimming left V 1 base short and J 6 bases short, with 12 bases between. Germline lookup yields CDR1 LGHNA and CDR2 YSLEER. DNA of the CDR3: TGCGCCAGCAGCCAAGTCGTAGGATCCCCCGGGGAGCTGTTTTTT. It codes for CASSQVVGSPGELFF.

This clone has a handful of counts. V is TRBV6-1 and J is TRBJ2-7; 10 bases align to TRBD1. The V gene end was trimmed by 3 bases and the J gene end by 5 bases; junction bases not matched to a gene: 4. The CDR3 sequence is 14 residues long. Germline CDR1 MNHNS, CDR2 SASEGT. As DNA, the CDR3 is TGTGCCAGCAGTGATGGGACAGGGGTCAACGAGCAGTACTTC. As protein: CASSDGTGVNEQYF.